Here is one T cell receptor (beta chain) with its context. Its matching antigen is unknown. The data derive from a study of cytomegalovirus exposure and HLA in healthy donors. Whole-study results and caveats: The classifier reportedly diagnosed cytomegalovirus status with high sensitivity and specificity. Despite most TCR sequences being rare, some public TCRs occurred in many donors.

The method was immunoSEQ multiplex PCR; TCRdb's version includes in-frame clones alone and lacks a portion of them. The sample records about 200,000 clones, approximately 87% being singletons. The CDR3 loop spans 15 amino acids. Per germline, CDR1 SGHAT and CDR2 FQNNGV. V lost 8 bases to trimming and J lost 7 bases, with 20 bases between them. The receptor was isolated from a woman under 30 in good health and CMV-seronegative. The sample consisted of PBMCs. The chain combines TRBV11-2 with TRBJ2-2, with no clear D. CDR3 coding DNA: TGTGCCAGCTCGAGGACGGCCGGATTCGGCGGGGAGCTGTTTTTT. This translates into CASSRTAGFGGELFF.